The present T cell receptor beta chain was sequenced within a study of CD8 T cells in ankylosing spondylitis. This clonotype was counted ten times or more. Its antigen is still unknown. Overall study results and limits: Among TCR beta sequences, a motif of roughly 8 highly homologous variants appeared characteristic of ankylosing spondylitis blood. Disease-associated clones were CD8+ and fairly uncommon in peripheral blood. Reports say disease-linked clones showed up significantly more in matched ankylosing spondylitis synovial fluid.

CDR1 SGHAT and CDR2 FQNNGV come from the germline V gene. V shed 5 bases, J shed 7 bases, and the junction held 15 bases outside the gene matches. The CDR3 is 16 amino acids. MiXCR, applied by TCRdb to the 5' RACE reads, yields one record per CDR3 protein. There are 150,000 to 200,000 distinct CDR3 sequences in the sample; 18% occur only once, and around 4% lies in the top ten. The chain recombines TRBV11-2 with TRBJ2-3; 7 nucleotides agree with TRBD1. The origin of this receptor is a male donor between 10 and 30 years old with ankylosing spondylitis or in good health (not recorded which). Sequenced material: blood, either unsorted or a sorted T cell fraction (not recorded which). The CDR3 protein is CASSRDRARPSYTQYF. In DNA form, the CDR3 reads TGTGCCAGCAGCCGCGACAGGGCCCGTCCCTCGTATACGCAGTATTTT. The whole variable domain, remainder taken from reference TRBV11-2 and TRBJ2-3, is EAGVAQSPRYKIIEKRQSVAFWCNPISGHATLYWYQQILGQGPKLLIQFQNNGVVDDSQLPKDRFSAERLKGVDSTLKIQPAKLEDSAVYLCASSRDRARPSYTQYFGPGTRLTVL.